The clone carrying this TCR beta chain was detected many times. Its antigen is not known. The data derive from a study of T cells in Graves' hyperthyroidism and ophthalmopathy. The germline V gene encodes CDR1 SGHKS and CDR2 YYEKEE (reference sequence). Trimming cost V 2 bases and J 5 bases; bases outside gene matches: 23. This CDR3 is 20 amino acids long. Amplified regions were TCR beta CDR3 sequences from RNA transcripts. The primer set for the first-round RT-PCR of the TCR CDR3 was HTBI. TCRdb passed the multiplex PCR reads through MiXCR, listing each CDR3 protein once. The sample yields 400,000 to 500,000 distinct CDR3 sequences, 14% seen once. Stable Graves' hyperthyroidism meant no ophthalmopathy progression within 18 months. Any patient presenting with uncontrolled infection, other autoimmune disease, pregnancy or lactation was left out. Study conclusions and caveats: Blood held most thyroid clonotypes expanded above 0.001 frequency.

The origin of this receptor is a woman aged 18-29 years with Graves' hyperthyroidism. Sequenced input: blood. The chain combines TRBV5-5 with TRBJ1-2; TRBD1 matches 8 bases. CDR3 sequence: CASSFSPFPFKSGGAYGYTF. CDR3 nucleotides: TGTGCCAGCAGCTTTTCCCCATTCCCTTTTAAATCAGGGGGCGCGTATGGCTACACCTTC.